This T cell receptor (beta chain) was recovered during a study of shared clonotypes between healthy human individuals. The wider study: Donor ages ranged 18 to 49 years: a couple of women, a few men. General study points: Sampling involved blood alone; tissue repertoires likely differ.

Comments on this clone: Its target is unknown.

Healthy HIV-negative adults with no recent acute infections or vaccinations were recruited as donors. V was clipped by 7 bases and J by 0 bases, with 3 bases between them. Germline CDR1 SNHLY, CDR2 FYNNEI. This CDR3 contains 11 residues. Method: immunoSEQ multiplex PCR; TCRdb's copy keeps in-frame clones and lacks some. The sample lists 450,000 to 500,000 clones, approximately 81% occurring once. What was sequenced was PBMCs. The clonotype was recovered from a woman in her thirties or forties in good health. Some clones in this sample may be carry-over from other donors' samples. This chain joins TRBV2 and TRBJ2-5; D not resolved. The CDR3 sequence: CASMYQETQYF. CDR3 DNA sequence: TGTGCCAGCATGTACCAAGAGACCCAGTACTTC.